The next 2 T cell receptor beta chains were all read from a single sample in a study of cytomegalovirus exposure and HLA in healthy donors. 60 Vbeta and 13 Jbeta primers were used in PCR. The table came from immunoSEQ multiplex PCR; TCRdb's copy has only in-frame clones and leaves some out. The sample holds 83,000 or so clones; around 79% are singletons and the top ten take roughly 5.5%. Sequencing was carried out using PBMCs. These receptors all stem from a female donor in good health and CMV-seronegative.

The chain is built from TRBV5-6 and TRBJ2-6, with D possibly TRBD2 on 6 matching bases. V lost 6 bases to trimming and J lost 4 bases, with 17 bases between them. The CDR3 runs to 16 residues. The germline CDR1 and CDR2 sequences are SGHDT and YYEEEE. In nucleotides, the CDR3 is TGTGCCAGCACCAAAACGGAGGGCCTCGGGGCCAACGTCCTGACTTTC. Translating gives CASTKTEGLGANVLTF.

The chain combines TRBV29-1 with TRBJ1-1; TRBD1 aligns across 7 bases. Trimming at V came to 5 bases and at J to 6 bases, leaving 12 bases not matched to a gene. Germline V gene lookup returns CDR1 SQVTM and CDR2 ANQGSEA. This CDR3 has 14 amino acids. CDR3 in amino acids: CSVSDRADAAEAFF. CDR3 bases: TGCAGCGTTTCAGACAGGGCTGATGCTGCTGAAGCTTTCTTT. The full variable domain, completed using reference TRBV29-1 and TRBJ1-1, is SAVISQKPSRDICQRGTSLTIQCQVDSQVTMMFWYRQQPGQSLTLIATANQGSEATYESGFVIDKFPISRPNLTFSTLTVSNMSPEDSSIYLCSVSDRADAAEAFFGQGTRLTVV.